These 12 T cell receptor beta chains originate from one sample sequenced in a study of blood T cell repertoires in COVID-19. Produced via immunoSEQ multiplex PCR; TCRdb's table is partial and in-frame only. In the table there are around 300,000 clones, nearly 90% of which are singletons. Sequenced input: PBMCs or T cells enriched from blood (not recorded which). The receptors derive from a woman aged 18-29 years with acute COVID-19.

This clone was counted only a few times. The chain links TRBV9 to TRBJ1-2, with TRBD1 matching 9 bases. This CDR3 spans 15 amino acids. Germline-derived CDR1 and CDR2 are SGDLS and YYNGEE. The J segment lost 2 bases and the V segment lost 4 bases, leaving 6 bases of the junction unmatched. CDR3 nucleotide sequence: TGTGCCAGCAGCATTCAAGGGACAGGGAACTATGGCTACACCTTC. Translation: CASSIQGTGNYGYTF.

This chain links TRBV28 with TRBJ2-7, with 10 bases that match TRBD2. Germline values: CDR1 MDHEN, CDR2 SYDVKM. CDR3 length equals 17 residues. V was clipped by 5 bases and J by 6 bases; unmatched bases: 16. The CDR3 nucleotides read TGTGCCAGCAGTCCTCCTAAAAACGGCCTAGCGGGAGCCGAGCAGTACTTC. As protein: CASSPPKNGLAGAEQYF.

The V gene is TRBV2, the J gene TRBJ2-1; 13 bases agree with TRBD2. The CDR3 spans 15 residues. Trimming at V came to 5 bases and at J to 7 bases, leaving 5 bases not matched to a gene. CDR1 is SNHLY, CDR2 FYNNEI, per germline. DNA of the CDR3: TGTGCCAGCAGTCCGGGACTAGCGGGGAGTAATGAGCAGTTCTTC. Its protein product is CASSPGLAGSNEQFF.

The chain employs TRBV11-3 and TRBJ2-3; 9 bases align to TRBD2. The CDR3 consists of 17 residues. The trim removed 0 bases at V and 5 bases at J, leaving 9 bases unmatched. Germline loops: CDR1 SGHNT, CDR2 YENEEA. In DNA form, the CDR3 reads TGTGCCAGCAGCTTAGAGGGTAGCGGGAGCAGGGGAGATACGCAGTATTTT. It is translated as CASSLEGSGSRGDTQYF.

The chain couples TRBV12-5 to TRBJ1-6, with D unclear. CDR1 is LGHNT, CDR2 FRNRAP, per germline. CDR3 length: 15 amino acids. The ends were cut back, 7 bases at V and 7 bases at J, with 17 bases in the middle. CDR3 residues: CASDRVGRWNSPLHF. Here the CDR3 DNA reads TGTGCTAGTGACAGAGTCGGCAGATGGAATTCACCCCTCCACTTT.

This clone was counted once. The V call is TRBV5-5, the J call TRBJ2-7; 7 bases fit TRBD2. V was clipped by 7 bases and J by 0 bases; unmatched bases: 7. This CDR3 region has 14 residues. Germline CDR1 SGHKS, CDR2 YYEKEE (reference sequence). Here the CDR3 reads CASLLAWSSYEQYF. The CDR3 DNA sequence: TGTGCCAGCTTACTAGCGTGGAGCTCCTACGAGCAGTACTTC.

J is TRBJ2-1 and V is TRBV28, with 7 bases that match TRBD2. Germline CDR1 MDHEN, CDR2 SYDVKM. This CDR3 has 14 amino acids. Unmatched junction bases numbered 6, after V lost 6 bases and J lost 4 bases. The CDR3 coding sequence is TGTGCCAGCAGGCGGGAGCTGGGTTACAATGAGCAGTTCTTC. Translation: CASRRELGYNEQFF.

This chain connects TRBV28 to TRBJ1-1; D gene uncertain. The germline CDR1 and CDR2 sequences are MDHEN and SYDVKM. V lost 5 bases and J 0 bases, leaving 13 bases between the germline ends. The CDR3 is made up of 15 amino acids. CDR3 DNA sequence: TGTGCCAGCAGTCCCCCGACACGTATGAACACTGAAGCTTTCTTT. Protein: CASSPPTRMNTEAFF.

V is TRBV24-1 and J is TRBJ2-7; the match to TRBD1 covers 12 bases. The CDR3 length is 14 residues. The J segment lost 7 bases and the V segment lost 6 bases, leaving 6 bases of the junction unmatched. Germline assignment: CDR1 KGHDR and CDR2 SFDVKD. The CDR3 DNA is TGTGCCACCAGTCCGGGACAGGGGGCCGGGGAGCAGTACTTC. This translates into CATSPGQGAGEQYF.

The V call is TRBV11-2, the J call TRBJ1-1; D gene unclear. The V gene lost 2 bases and the J gene lost 1 base, with 20 bases spanning the gap. This CDR3 comprises 18 residues. CDR1 SGHAT and CDR2 FQNNGV come from the germline V gene. The CDR3 sequence: CASSLFSAASSRNTEAFF. CDR3 in DNA: TGTGCCAGCAGCTTATTTTCCGCGGCGTCCTCCCGGAACACTGAAGCTTTCTTT.

The chain is built from TRBV11-3 and TRBJ1-2; perhaps TRBD1 as D (6 bases). Per the germline V gene, CDR1 is SGHNT and CDR2 is YENEEA. This CDR3 is 13 amino acids long. V lost 1 base to trimming and J lost 14 bases, with 17 bases between them. The CDR3 spells CASSLAKQGRKTF. In DNA, the CDR3 is TGTGCCAGCAGCTTAGCCAAACAGGGTCGGAAGACCTTC.

V is TRBV5-1 and J is TRBJ2-1; 10 positions match TRBD2. Germline values: CDR1 SGHRS, CDR2 YFSETQ. The CDR3 runs to 16 residues. Trimming at V came to 0 bases and at J to 8 bases, leaving 8 bases not matched to a gene. DNA of the CDR3: TGCGCCAGCAGCTTGGTTTGGCTAGCGGGGGCAGATGAGCAGTTCTTC. The encoded protein is CASSLVWLAGADEQFF. Full variable domain (remainder filled in from reference TRBV5-1 and TRBJ2-1): KAGVTQTPRYLIKTRGQQVTLSCSPISGHRSVSWYQQTPGQGLQFLFEYFSETQRNKGNFPGRFSGRQFSNSRSEMNVSTLELGDSALYLCASSLVWLAGADEQFFGPGTRLTVL.